The T cell receptor beta chain under discussion was sequenced for a study of shared clonotypes between healthy human individuals. The naive CD8 subset, CD45RO-negative cells positively selected for CCR7, excluded terminally differentiated effector memory CD45RA+ cells. Points from the study as a whole: Compared with memory subsets, naive subsets generally had larger estimated richness.

Germline CDR1 is SGHRS and CDR2 is YFSETQ. CDR3 length: 15 amino acids. V was pared by 3 bases and J by 3 bases, with 2 bases of the junction left unmatched. On this clone: Its target is not known. This sample also contains other DNA sequences that code for the same CDR3.

Sequenced by immunoSEQ multiplex PCR; TCRdb stores in-frame clones only, minus some. The sample has 760,000 or so clones; approximately 96% are singletons. The V and J genes are TRBV5-1 and TRBJ2-7, with TRBD2 matching 14 bases. This receptor was obtained from a young man in good health. Material: naive CD8+ T cells sorted from blood. Here the CDR3 DNA reads TGCGCCAGCAGCTCCGGGACTAGCGGGAGCTACGAGCAGTACTTC. The encoded protein is CASSSGTSGSYEQYF.